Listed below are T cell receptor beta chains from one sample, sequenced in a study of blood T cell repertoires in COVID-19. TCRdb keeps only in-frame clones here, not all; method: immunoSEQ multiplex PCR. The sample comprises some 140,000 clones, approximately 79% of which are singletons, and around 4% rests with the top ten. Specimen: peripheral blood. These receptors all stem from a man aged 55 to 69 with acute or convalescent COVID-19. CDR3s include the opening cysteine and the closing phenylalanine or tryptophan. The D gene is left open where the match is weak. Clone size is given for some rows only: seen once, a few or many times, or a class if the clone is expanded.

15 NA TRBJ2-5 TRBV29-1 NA TGCAGCGTTGAAGACTTAGGTCCCTCGAGGGAGACCCAGTACTTC CSVEDLGPSRETQYF
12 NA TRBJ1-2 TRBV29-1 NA TGCAGCGCACTCGACAGTAACTATGGCTACACCTTC CSALDSNYGYTF
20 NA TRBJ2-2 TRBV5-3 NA TGTGCCAGAAGCCCGCGCCCCAGGGTTCGGAAAATGGGGCGCACCGGGGAGCTGTTTTTT CARSPRPRVRKMGRTGELFF
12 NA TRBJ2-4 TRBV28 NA TGTGCCAGCAGTTCCCCCCCGTACATTCAGTACTTC CASSSPPYIQYF
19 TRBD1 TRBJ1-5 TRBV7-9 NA TGTGCCAGCAGCTCGGGGGGAGGGACAGGGTTTGGGTACAATCAGCCCCAGCATTTT CASSSGGGTGFGYNQPQHF
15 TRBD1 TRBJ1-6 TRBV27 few TGTGCCAGCAGTTACCGGACAGGGATCAATTCACCCCTCCACTTT CASSYRTGINSPLHF
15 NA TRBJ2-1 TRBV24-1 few TGTGCCACCAGTAGGGGACTGAGCTCCTACAATGAGCAGTTCTTC CATSRGLSSYNEQFF
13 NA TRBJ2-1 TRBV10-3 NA TGTGCCATCACAGGCGAGGGCCGGAATGAGCAGTTCTTC CAITGEGRNEQFF
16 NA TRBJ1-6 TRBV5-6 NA TGTGCCAGCAGCCCCTTCCGGACAGCGGCGGATTCACCCCTCCACTTT CASSPFRTAADSPLHF
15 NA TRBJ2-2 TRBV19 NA TGTGCCAGTAGTATTCCCGGACAGAAGACCGGGGAGCTGTTTTTT CASSIPGQKTGELFF
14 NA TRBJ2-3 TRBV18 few TGTGCCAGCTCACGGACAGTTAGCACAGATACGCAGTATTTT CASSRTVSTDTQYF
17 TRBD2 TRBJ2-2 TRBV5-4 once TGTGCCAGCAGCTTGGAGCTAGCGGGAGTTCGGACCGGGGAGCTGTTTTTT CASSLELAGVRTGELFF
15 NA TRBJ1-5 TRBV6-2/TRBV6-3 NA TGTGCCAGCAGTTACGCGAGGCATAGCAATCAGCCCCAGCATTTT CASSYARHSNQPQHF
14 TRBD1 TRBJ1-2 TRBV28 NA TGTGCCAGCAGTTCCGGGACAGGGCCTTATGGCTACACCTTC CASSSGTGPYGYTF
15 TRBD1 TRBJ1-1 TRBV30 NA TGTGCCTGGAACCGACCGACAGGGGGGAAAACTGAAGCTTTCTTT CAWNRPTGGKTEAFF
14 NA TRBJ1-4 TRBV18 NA TGTGCCAGCTCATCCGGGACTTCCAATGAAAAACTGTTTTTT CASSSGTSNEKLFF
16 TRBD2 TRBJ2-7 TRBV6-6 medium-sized TGTGCCAGCAGTTACGGCTCTAGCGGAGAGTCCTACGAGCAGTACTTC CASSYGSSGESYEQYF
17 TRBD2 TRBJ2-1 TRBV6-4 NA TGTGCCAGCAGTGAAATCCCCGCGTCCATAGCGGGGAATGAGCAGTTCTTC CASSEIPASIAGNEQFF
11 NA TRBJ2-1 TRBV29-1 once TGCAGCGTTGCCCGAGGGAATGAGCAGTTCTTC CSVARGNEQFF
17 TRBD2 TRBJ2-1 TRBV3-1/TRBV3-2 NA TGTGCCAGCAGCCAAGGCGTGCCTAGCGGGCATTACAATGAGCAGTTCTTC CASSQGVPSGHYNEQFF
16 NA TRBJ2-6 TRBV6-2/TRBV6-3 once TGTGCCAGCAGTTCGGGACCACCCCGGGGGGCTAACGTCCTGACTTTC CASSSGPPRGANVLTF
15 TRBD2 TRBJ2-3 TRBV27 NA TGTGCCAGCAGTTCTGTAGCGGGAGTCACAGATACGCAGTATTTT CASSSVAGVTDTQYF